Sequencing of this T cell receptor (beta chain) was carried out in a study of T-cell reconstitution after alpha-beta-depleted transplantation in children. In its sample, this clonotype was seen many times. Germline values: CDR1 DFQATT, CDR2 SNEGSKA (reference sequence). V was cut by 1 base and J by 4 bases, with 11 bases left in between. The CDR3 is made up of 14 amino acids. As it was prepared, the TCRbeta library received unique molecular identifiers. One entry per CDR3 protein results from TCRdb running MiXCR on the PCR reads. The sample lists 490,000 or so distinct CDR3 sequences, about 12% occurring once.

Sequenced here: PBMCs from the stem cell graft donor, sampled from the stem cell graft. V is TRBV20-1 and J is TRBJ2-4, with D perhaps TRBD1 or TRBD2 (5 bases each). This sequence originates from a human donor who donated a stem cell graft to a child with combined immunodeficiency. DNA for the CDR3: TGCAGTGCTAGAGCCGGGACCGAAAAAAACATTCAGTACTTC. Residues: CSARAGTEKNIQYF.